These 23 T cell receptor beta chains originate from one sample sequenced in a study of T cell responses to AZD1222 COVID-19 vaccine. The data were produced by immunoSEQ multiplex PCR, yet TCRdb's version contains in-frame clones alone and is incomplete. Of some 69,000 clones in the sample, around 86% are singletons; the top ten hold roughly 19%. This sample comprised peripheral blood, obtained on day 0 of AZD1222 vaccination. The source of these receptors is an adult in good health.

The J gene is TRBJ1-3, the V gene TRBV7-6; D gene uncertain. This CDR3 contains 14 residues. The V end lost 6 bases, the J end lost 4 bases, and 13 bases lay between the germline ends. Germline lookup yields CDR1 SGHVS and CDR2 FNYEAQ. CDR3 nucleotide sequence: TGTGCCAGCAGAGTATCCCTTTCCGGAAACACCATATATTTT. Its translation is CASRVSLSGNTIYF.

This clone appeared a few times. This rearrangement joins TRBV12-3 or TRBV12-4 to TRBJ1-5; the D gene is possibly TRBD1 (5 bases). V was shortened by 6 bases and J by 4 bases, with 10 bases between the two germline ends. The length of the CDR3 is 13 residues. This CDR3 is CASSGHLNQPQHF. DNA for the CDR3: TGTGCCAGCAGCGGACACCTGAATCAGCCCCAGCATTTT.

The chain joins TRBV29-1 to TRBJ1-4, with D uncertain. The CDR3 extends over 15 amino acids. The germline V and J ends were trimmed by 6 bases and 8 bases, with 22 bases remaining between them. Germline values: CDR1 SQVTM, CDR2 ANQGSEA. CDR3 in DNA: TGCAGCGTGGCCCCTCATGCCAACCCGGGAGAAAAACTGTTTTTT. This sequence encodes CSVAPHANPGEKLFF.

V and J are TRBV19 and TRBJ1-5; no definite D call. This CDR3 has 10 amino acids. Looked up from germline, CDR1 is LNHDA and CDR2 is SQIVND (reference sequence). The V end was cut by 5 bases, the J end by 6 bases, with 2 bases between. DNA of the CDR3: TGTGCCAGTAGTTTTCAGCCCCAGCATTTT. Its translation: CASSFQPQHF.

The J gene is TRBJ1-5, the V gene TRBV27; D gene uncertain. Germline-derived CDR1 and CDR2 are MNHEY and SMNVEV (reference sequence). CDR3 length equals 15 residues. The V gene lost 3 bases and the J gene lost 2 bases, with 11 bases spanning the gap. DNA of the CDR3: TGTGCCAGCAGTTTCAACGGGCAGCGCAATCAGCCCCAGCATTTT. This encodes CASSFNGQRNQPQHF.

This clone was counted a few times. The chain employs TRBV14 and TRBJ2-6; TRBD1 might be the D (5 bases). Trimming removed 1 base at V and 2 bases at J, with 12 bases between. CDR3 length: 17 residues. Germline lookup yields CDR1 SGHDN and CDR2 FVKESK. Written as DNA, the CDR3 is TGTGCCAGCAGCCAAGTGTTCCAGGGTCCTGGGGCCAACGTCCTGACTTTC. Amino acids: CASSQVFQGPGANVLTF.

CDR3 in DNA: TGTGCCAGCAGGCCGGACAGGGCGACGAACACTGAAGCTTTCTTT. Protein sequence: CASRPDRATNTEAFF. The chain combines TRBV9 with TRBJ1-1, with 8 bases fitting TRBD1. Germline V gives CDR1 SGDLS, CDR2 YYNGEE. This CDR3 has 15 amino acids. The trim removed 5 bases at V and 1 base at J, leaving 7 bases unmatched.

This chain joins TRBV11-2 and TRBJ1-6; D ambiguous. The CDR3 contains 13 residues. The ends were cut back, 0 bases at V and 15 bases at J, with 12 bases in the middle. CDR1 is SGHAT and CDR2 is FQNNGV in the germline V gene. The CDR3 DNA is TGTGCCAGCAGCTTAGATCTTATGAGGAACCTCCACTTT. Translating gives CASSLDLMRNLHF.

The chain carries TRBV5-4 and TRBJ1-1; a possible D gene is TRBD1 (5 bases). V shed 4 bases and J shed 3 bases, with 10 bases lying between them. Germline values: CDR1 SGHNT, CDR2 YYREEE (reference sequence). The CDR3 length is 13 residues. CDR3 coding DNA: TGTGCCAGCAGCGTACAGGAGTACACTGAAGCTTTCTTT. It codes for CASSVQEYTEAFF.

The chain links TRBV20-1 to TRBJ2-5, with no clear D. V was pared by 3 bases and J by 1 base, with 9 bases between. CDR3 length equals 13 residues. From germline, CDR1 is DFQATT and CDR2 SNEGSKA (reference sequence). The CDR3 nucleotides are TGCAGTGCTAGTTTCGGATTCCAAGAGACCCAGTACTTC. Its protein is CSASFGFQETQYF.

The V call is TRBV3-1 (or the pseudogene TRBV3-2), the J call TRBJ2-4, with 7 bases lining up with TRBD1. The V gene end was trimmed by 0 bases and the J gene end by 3 bases; junction bases not matched to a gene: 8. The CDR3 loop spans 17 amino acids. Germline assignment: CDR1 LGHDT and CDR2 YNNKEL (reference sequence). The CDR3, as DNA: TGTGCCAGCAGCCAAGAGACAGGGTCCAGAGTCAAAAACATTCAGTACTTC. Its protein is CASSQETGSRVKNIQYF.

V and J are TRBV6-5 and TRBJ2-2, with 10 positions matching TRBD1. CDR3 length: 16 amino acids. The germline V gene has CDR1 MNHEY and CDR2 SVGAGI. V gave up 2 bases and J gave up 3 bases; unmatched junction bases: 3. The CDR3 loop is CASSYRQGAYTGELFF. DNA of the CDR3: TGTGCCAGCAGTTACCGACAGGGGGCTTACACCGGGGAGCTGTTTTTT.

The chain couples TRBV27 to TRBJ1-4, with a possible D match to TRBD1 (5 bases). Germline-derived CDR1 and CDR2 are MNHEY and SMNVEV (reference sequence). With 6 bases removed from V and 3 bases from J, the gap between germline ends came to 14 bases. The CDR3 sequence is 15 residues long. The CDR3 spells CASRDNILPNEKLFF. CDR3 nucleotide sequence: TGTGCCAGCAGGGACAACATATTGCCTAATGAAAAACTGTTTTTT.

The chain carries TRBV5-5 and TRBJ1-4; tentative D call: TRBD1 (6 bases). CDR1 is SGHKS and CDR2 is YYEKEE in the germline V gene (reference sequence). This CDR3 is built from 17 residues. Deletions cut 0 bases from V and 0 bases from J, with 12 bases between. The CDR3 reads CASSLGGQAATNEKLFF. The CDR3 DNA reads TGTGCCAGCAGCTTGGGGGGGCAGGCTGCAACTAATGAAAAACTGTTTTTT.

The rearrangement uses TRBV5-1 and TRBJ1-1, with D uncertain. The length of the CDR3 is 14 residues. In germline, CDR1 is SGHRS, CDR2 YFSETQ. V dropped 0 bases and J dropped 1 base, with 7 bases sitting between them. The CDR3 DNA reads as TGCGCCAGCAGCTTGGACGCAGGGAACACTGAAGCTTTCTTT. The encoded protein is CASSLDAGNTEAFF.

This rearrangement joins TRBV7-2 to TRBJ2-2; D tentatively fits TRBD1 or TRBD2 (5 bases each). In germline, CDR1 is SGHTA, CDR2 FQGNSA. The CDR3 runs to 16 residues. The V gene lost 3 bases and the J gene lost 6 bases, with 17 bases spanning the gap. As DNA, the CDR3 is TGTGCCAGCAGCTTTGGGGGTTCGGATTCGCCCGGGGAGCTGTTTTTT. This encodes CASSFGGSDSPGELFF.

J is TRBJ2-1 and V is TRBV5-6, with D tentatively TRBD1 (5 bases). CDR3 length: 14 residues. Germline loops: CDR1 SGHDT, CDR2 YYEEEE. V was shortened by 5 bases and J by 9 bases, with 18 bases between the two germline ends. In nucleotides, the CDR3 is TGTGCCAGCAGGTTAGGGGTTCAGCCTCCTGAGCAGTTCTTC. It codes for CASRLGVQPPEQFF.

A single count supports this clone. The J gene is TRBJ1-2, the V gene TRBV11-1, with a possible D match to TRBD1 (5 bases). CDR1 and CDR2 (germline): SGHAT, FQDESV (reference sequence). Trimming removed 0 bases from V and 2 bases from J, with 10 bases in between. The CDR3 runs 15 residues. DNA of the CDR3: TGTGCCAGCAGCTTAGCGCGACAGAAGAACTATGGCTACACCTTC. Amino acids: CASSLARQKNYGYTF.

J is TRBJ2-2 and V is TRBV5-4; D is unclear. In germline, CDR1 is SGHNT, CDR2 YYREEE (reference sequence). CDR3 size: 12 residues. Trimming stripped 2 bases from V and 3 bases from J, with 2 bases between. CDR3 sequence reads: CASSLHTGELFF. The CDR3 DNA sequence: TGTGCCAGCAGCTTACACACCGGGGAGCTGTTTTTT. Variable domain in full (rest from reference TRBV5-4 and TRBJ2-2): ETGVTQSPTHLIKTRGQQVTLRCSSQSGHNTVSWYQQALGQGPQFIFQYYREEENGRGNFPPRFSGLQFPNYSSELNVNALELDDSALYLCASSLHTGELFFGEGSRLTVL.

J is TRBJ2-7 and V is TRBV7-8, with 7 bases that match TRBD1. CDR1 and CDR2 (germline): SGHVS, FQNEAQ. This CDR3 has 15 residues. The J segment lost 3 bases and the V segment lost 4 bases, leaving 9 bases of the junction unmatched. Here the CDR3 reads CASSSSGTAGYEQYF. The CDR3, as DNA: TGTGCCAGCAGCTCCAGTGGGACAGCTGGCTACGAGCAGTACTTC.

This clone was picked up one time. The chain is built from TRBV24-1 and TRBJ1-2; no firm D call. Trimming removed 6 bases from V and 4 bases from J, with 17 bases in between. Germline V lookup: CDR1 KGHDR, CDR2 SFDVKD. The CDR3 covers 15 residues. The CDR3 loop reads CATSLSGGRFYGYTF. The DNA of the CDR3 is TGTGCCACCAGTCTATCCGGCGGCCGGTTCTATGGCTACACCTTC.

This chain links TRBV11-2 with TRBJ2-1; no definite D call. The CDR3 runs 12 residues. V shed 5 bases and J shed 4 bases, with 6 bases lying between them. Germline CDR1 and CDR2: SGHAT and FQNNGV. The CDR3 spells CASSKSYNEQFF. DNA for the CDR3: TGTGCCAGCAGCAAAAGTTACAATGAGCAGTTCTTC.

The chain recombines TRBV2 with TRBJ1-1, with D uncertain. V lost 6 bases to trimming and J lost 3 bases, with 11 bases between them. Germline lookup yields CDR1 SNHLY and CDR2 FYNNEI. There are 13 residues in the CDR3. As DNA, the CDR3 is TGTGCCAGCAGGGAGGGTCGCGACACTGAAGCTTTCTTT. This codes for CASREGRDTEAFF. The full variable domain, completed using reference TRBV2 and TRBJ1-1, is EPEVTQTPSHQVTQMGQEVILRCVPISNHLYFYWYRQILGQKVEFLVSFYNNEISEKSEIFDDQFSVERPDGSNFTLKIRSTKLEDSAMYFCASREGRDTEAFFGQGTRLTVV.